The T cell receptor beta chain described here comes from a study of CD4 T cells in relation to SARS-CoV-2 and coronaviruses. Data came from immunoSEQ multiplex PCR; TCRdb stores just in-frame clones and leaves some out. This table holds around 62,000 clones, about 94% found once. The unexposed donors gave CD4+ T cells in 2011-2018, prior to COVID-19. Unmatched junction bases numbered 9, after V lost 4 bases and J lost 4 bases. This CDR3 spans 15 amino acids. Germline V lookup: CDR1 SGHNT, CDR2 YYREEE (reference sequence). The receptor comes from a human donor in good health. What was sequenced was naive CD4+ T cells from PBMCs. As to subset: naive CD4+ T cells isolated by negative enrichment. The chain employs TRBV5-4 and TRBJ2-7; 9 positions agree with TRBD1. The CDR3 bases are TGTGCCAGCAGCGCGGGACAGGGCGTAATATACGAGCAGTACTTC. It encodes CASSAGQGVIYEQYF.